Each of the 11 T cell receptor beta chains below was sequenced from the same sample in a study of molecular identifiers for immune sequencing clone quantification. TCRdb re-derived calls from the PCR reads in MiXCR, one entry per CDR3 protein. The sample contains more than 450,000 distinct CDR3 sequences, roughly a fifth of which appear only once. Specimen: naive CD8+ T cells from blood, with Jurkat cell RNA spiked in. Sample subset: FACS-sorted CD8+CD4-CCR7+CD45RA+ naive T cells. These receptors were obtained from a human donor in good health. Some libraries in this study had Jurkat cell RNA spiked in.

In its sample, this clonotype was seen a few times. The rearrangement links TRBV27 to TRBJ2-2; D call uncertain. In germline, CDR1 is MNHEY, CDR2 SMNVEV (reference sequence). Trimming pared 2 bases from V and 4 bases from J, leaving 5 bases between. The CDR3 sequence is 13 residues long. The CDR3 spells CASSLVFTGELFF. The CDR3 nucleotides are TGTGCCAGCAGTTTAGTGTTCACCGGGGAGCTGTTTTTT.

This clonotype came up a few times. This chain connects TRBV9 to TRBJ2-5; either TRBD1 or TRBD2 may fit D (5 bases each). Germline V gene lookup returns CDR1 SGDLS and CDR2 YYNGEE. V lost 4 bases and J 5 bases, leaving 18 bases between the germline ends. This CDR3 is built from 15 residues. The CDR3 nucleotides read TGTGCCAGCAGCCCAGGGACCCAGGGTAGGGAGACCCAGTACTTC. Protein sequence: CASSPGTQGRETQYF. Full variable domain (rest looked up from reference TRBV9 and TRBJ2-5): DSGVTQTPKHLITATGQRVTLRCSPRSGDLSVYWYQQSLDQGLQFLIQYYNGEERAKGNILERFSAQQFPDLHSELNLSSLELGDSALYFCASSPGTQGRETQYFGPGTRLLVL.

This clonotype has a handful of counts. As DNA, the CDR3 is TGTGCCAGCAGACGCGGGACCCAAGAGACCCAGTACTTC. Its protein is CASRRGTQETQYF. V gene TRBV12-3 or TRBV12-4 combines with J gene TRBJ2-5; tentative D call: TRBD2 (6 bases). The CDR3 is 13 amino acids. Trimming took off 6 bases at V and 1 base at J, with 9 bases between the two ends.

The sample holds many counts of this clonotype. The chain combines TRBV4-3 with TRBJ1-5; D possibly corresponds to TRBD1 (5 bases). The V gene lost 0 bases and the J gene lost 5 bases, with 20 bases spanning the gap. The CDR3 spans 18 residues. CDR1 and CDR2 (germline): LGHNA, YSLEER. CDR3 DNA: TGCGCCAGCAGCCAAGATTGGTCCCTGGGGCTGGGAGATCAGCCCCAGCATTTT. It specifies CASSQDWSLGLGDQPQHF.

This clonotype was counted a few times. A much larger clonotype is one base distant, so this may be a read error. The gene calls are TRBV29-1 and TRBJ2-7; TRBD2 agrees at 10 bases. The germline V gene has CDR1 SQVTM and CDR2 ANQGSEA. The CDR3 is made up of 14 amino acids. V gave up 0 bases and J gave up 2 bases; unmatched junction bases: 1. CDR3 sequence reads: CSVEEAGGAYEQYF. The CDR3 DNA sequence: TGCAGCGTTGAAGAAGCGGGGGGGGCCTACGAGCAGTACTTC.

The table lists this clonotype with many counts. This chain links TRBV29-1 with TRBJ1-4, with D hard to call. Between the trimmed V and J ends, which lost 4 bases and 4 bases, there was a span of 7 bases. This CDR3 comprises 12 residues. Germline assignment: CDR1 SQVTM and CDR2 ANQGSEA. Here the CDR3 reads CSVGYLNEKLFF. In DNA form, the CDR3 reads TGCAGCGTTGGTTACCTTAATGAAAAACTGTTTTTT. Complete variable domain (other parts from reference TRBV29-1 and TRBJ1-4): SAVISQKPSRDICQRGTSLTIQCQVDSQVTMMFWYRQQPGQSLTLIATANQGSEATYESGFVIDKFPISRPNLTFSTLTVSNMSPEDSSIYLCSVGYLNEKLFFGSGTQLSVL.

This clonotype was seen a handful of times. The chain links TRBV20-1 to TRBJ2-7; the match to TRBD1 covers 10 bases. The length of the CDR3 is 14 residues. Per germline, CDR1 DFQATT and CDR2 SNEGSKA (reference sequence). J lost 6 bases, V lost 6 bases, and 11 bases had no gene match. The CDR3: CSAPGTGEFSEQYF. The DNA for the CDR3 is TGCAGTGCGCCGGGGACAGGGGAGTTTTCCGAGCAGTACTTC.

In its sample, this clonotype was seen many times. This chain uses TRBV3-1 with TRBJ2-1; 7 nucleotides line up with TRBD2. The CDR3 sequence is 13 residues long. CDR1 and CDR2 from the germline V gene are LGHDT and YNNKEL (reference sequence). V was clipped by 5 bases and J by 8 bases; unmatched bases: 6. The CDR3 DNA sequence: TGTGCCAGCAGCTCTGGACTAGTCGATGAGCAGTTCTTC. Its protein is CASSSGLVDEQFF.

Concerning this clonotype itself: A much larger clone lies a single base off, so this may be a read error. This chain uses TRBV6-2 or TRBV6-3 with TRBJ1-5; no clear D. In germline, CDR1 is MNHEY, CDR2 SVGEGT. The V end was cut by 1 base, the J end by 4 bases, with 14 bases between. The CDR3 covers 16 residues. The CDR3 nucleotides read TGTGCCAGCAGTTACTTTGGATCTACTCCGAATCAGCCCCAGCATTTT. It yields the protein CASSYFGSTPNQPQHF.

Ten or more counts support this clonotype. The J gene is TRBJ1-2, the V gene TRBV6-1; 7 bases align to TRBD1. Germline-derived CDR1 and CDR2 are MNHNS and SASEGT. There are 15 residues in the CDR3. Trimming at V came to 8 bases and at J to 0 bases, leaving 9 bases not matched to a gene. The CDR3, as DNA: TGTGCCAGCGACCTATGGACAGGTCCTAACTATGGCTACACCTTC. Amino acid sequence: CASDLWTGPNYGYTF.

This clonotype was picked up many times. CDR3 sequence reads: CASSQDLGLGADTQYF. The CDR3 DNA reads TGTGCCAGCAGCCAAGATTTGGGACTAGGGGCAGATACGCAGTATTTT. This chain links TRBV4-2 with TRBJ2-3; 8 nucleotides align to TRBD2. CDR1 is LGHNA and CDR2 is YNFKEQ in the germline V gene. The CDR3 is 16 amino acids. The V gene end was trimmed by 0 bases and the J gene end by 4 bases; junction bases not matched to a gene: 6.